This TCR beta chain stems from a study of blood T cell repertoires in COVID-19. As processed by the authors: Reference gene primer amplification gave nucleated cell count estimates. Here immunoSEQ multiplex PCR was the method, and the copy in TCRdb shows in-frame clones only, minus some. V, J and clone size reflect that table, while D and trimming were determined from the DNA. Among 23,000 or so clones listed, approximately 83% were seen once. Deletions cut 5 bases from V and 4 bases from J, with 18 bases between. Germline loops: CDR1 MNHEY, CDR2 SVGEGT. The CDR3 length is 16 residues. The V gene is TRBV6-2 or TRBV6-3, the J gene TRBJ2-1, with D maybe TRBD1 (5 bases). The clonotype was recovered from a human donor in a cohort sampled during active COVID-19. The specimen was peripheral blood. CDR3 sequence: CASSRPRQGWYNEQFF. For the CDR3, the DNA is TGTGCCAGCAGTCGGCCACGTCAGGGATGGTACAATGAGCAGTTCTTC.